This T cell receptor beta chain comes out of a study of shared clonotypes between healthy human individuals (TCRdb year 2020). With respect to the entire study: The cohort included a few men and a couple of women between 18 and 49 years of age. Blood TCR repertoires of a handful of healthy adults were deeply sequenced to estimate repertoire size and the extent of clonotype sharing between individuals. Different laboratories and diverse techniques were used to prepare libraries and sequence TCR repertoires, to increase sequencing depth and limit assay-specific biases. Between about 0.8 and 9.5 billion PBMCs per donor were obtained by leukapheresis. For each donor, CD4 naive and CD4 memory were each run on three plates, CD8 naive on two plates, and CD8 memory on one plate.

As encoded in the germline V gene, CDR1 is SGHDT while CDR2 is YYEEEE. Trimming removed 3 bases from V and 5 bases from J, leaving 12 bases between the germline ends. Counted from cysteine to phenylalanine, this CDR3 has 14 amino acids. Just CDR3 DNA is preserved here, 42 bases in frame from base 1. The paper as a whole reports these results and caveats: Higher generation probabilities were observed for clonotypes shared by all four sorted-subset donors than for non-shared clonotypes. When a handful of donors were compared, the shared fraction of clonotypes was about 5.5% for naive CD4, about 4% for naive CD8, more than 2% for memory CD4, and about 0.36% for memory CD8. Because the study included only a small number of donors, the genetic and exposure-history diversity represented was limited. Pairwise subsampling indicated that sequencing depth was expected to affect the degree of clonotype sharing among donors. Larger estimated clonotype richness was generally found for naive subsets than for memory subsets. Sampling was restricted to blood, and TCR repertoires in tissue are likely to differ from TCR repertoires in blood. Even with the large sequencing depth, rarefaction of the sorted-subset datasets indicated that sequencing was incomplete.

For the CD8 naive samples, CD45RO-negative cells were positively selected for CCR7, yielding a CD45RA+CCR7+ population from which TemRA cells were excluded. Donors were healthy HIV-negative adults with no recently reported acute infections or vaccinations. Every donor was a Caucasian adult residing in Nashville, Tennessee, USA. After blood collection by leukapheresis, PBMCs were isolated using Ficoll-Histopaque density gradient centrifugation and then cryopreserved in the vapor phase of liquid nitrogen. Analytical flow cytometry was used to check the purity and quantity of every magnetically sorted T cell population. Each sorted fraction had its genomic DNA isolated and then quantified by UV absorbance on a Nanodrop 2000c. A remark on this clone: Its specific antigen is unknown. Base qualities are missing; no much larger clone stands one base away.

TCR CDR3 regions were amplified from genomic DNA by multiplex PCR using the deep immunoSEQ assay. Genomic DNA extracted from each cell subset was distributed evenly over all wells of several immunoSEQ 96-well plates, and each plate served as one replicate. For sorted subsets, each replicate PCR was loaded with 200 ng genomic DNA, equivalent to 25,000 to 30,000 T cell genomes. Purified libraries were measured with a Qubit 3.0 fluorometer, size-checked on a Bioanalyzer 2100, and measured again with the KAPA Library Quantification kit. Each immunoSEQ 96-well plate was sequenced on its own single-read 150-cycle Illumina NextSeq 550 flow cell. In the paper's pipeline: Because the immunoSEQ output held only junctional sequences and lacked quality scores, the filtering could not match the filtering applied to full-length reads. To assign V/J genes and CDR3, sequences were annotated using PyIR, a Python wrapper for IgBLAST v1.9, with IMGT germline references. Reads were removed for weak V/J assignments (E-value above 1e-6), missing CDR3, stop codons, out-of-frame junctions, or ambiguous translated residues. V3J clonotypes were defined by identical inferred V gene, J gene, and CDR3 amino acid sequence. Percentage overlap between repertoires was calculated by dividing the number of shared unique clonotypes by the size of the smaller repertoire. Richness of each repertoire was evaluated using RTK rarefaction, the Chao1 estimator, and Recon v2.1 estimates of unobserved clonotypes. OLGA was used to compute generation probabilities for all TCRbeta clonotypes that the gDNA method yielded from a handful of donors. Entries here come from immuneACCESS through TCRdb and include only in-frame sequences with V and J called. Some clones fail to appear in such tables; in the studies checked, an unresolved V gene covers under half of the shortfall, and the cause of the remainder is unknown. That table supplies the V and J calls and clone size; D and trimming were determined from the DNA. Here the sample has about 2,100,000 clones; about 93% occur a single time. The ten largest clones take up over 1.5% of the sample.

What was sequenced was naive CD8+ T cells from PBMCs. The cell subset or site label of this sample denotes: CD45RA+CCR7+. This chain is built from TRBV5-6 and TRBJ1-5; a weak D assignment points to TRBD1 (5 bases agree). The receptor comes from a man between 18 and 35 years old in good health. Some clones in this sample may be carry-over from other donors' samples. The base sequence is TGTGCCAGCAGCTCGACAGCCACGGATCAGCCCCAGCATTTT. Translated, this is CASSSTATDQPQHF.